This T cell receptor (beta chain) was observed in a study of T cell responses to AZD1222 COVID-19 vaccine (dated by TCRdb to the early 2020s). Background on the whole study: A total of 230 to 250 trial participants underwent TCR sequencing, of whom 200 to 220 received two doses of AZD1222 and 26 received two doses of the MenACWY control vaccine. Enrollment into the trials was organized by age into subgroups of 18-55, 56-69 and 70-plus years, and those subgroups contained about 160, 30 and 59 TCR-sequenced participants, respectively.

General study outcomes and caveats: Nearly half of unique spike-specific TCRs reportedly recognized epitopes outside regions mutated in the B.1.351 and B.1.1.7 variants. Conclusions about previously exposed vaccinees were limited because only a handful of AZD1222 recipients were SARS-CoV-2 seropositive at baseline. No day 14 peak-response samples were available, so repertoires were characterized only after the peak T cell response. The 56-69-year group was small, and its depth increase did not reach significance, likely because of low power. Vaccine-associated CD4 TCRs spanned the whole spike protein, with dominant responses in regions 160-218 and 743-854. Participants were mostly white British and included more females than males, and it was suggested by the authors that clonal diversity may have been underestimated. Spike-specific TCR breadth and depth rose significantly after two AZD1222 doses compared with day 0 and with MenACWY recipients.

The sample's time point label, in plain terms: about 28 days (+/-7) after the second vaccine dose. AZD1222 recipients with second doses at about 4 weeks or about 12 weeks were pooled, because spike-specific TCR depth and breadth did not differ between schedules. Vaccinee samples came from UK trials COV001 and COV002, including a single-blind randomized controlled phase 2/3 trial of AZD1222 (ChAdOx1 nCoV-19) in healthy adults. For TCRbeta chain sequencing, PBMC samples from trial participants were taken at day 0 and at day 28 after the second dose. Only a few counts were recorded for this clone. Its antigen remains unidentified. The sample holds no much larger clone one base away, and base qualities are not on file. Spanning cysteine to phenylalanine, the CDR3 consists of 16 amino acids. Left in the record is the CDR3 DNA by itself, 48 bases read in frame from the first base. Trimming removed 0 bases from V and 2 bases from J; the gene matches leave 6 bases unexplained. Per the germline V gene (reference sequence), SGHNT is the CDR1 and YYREEE is the CDR2.

The CDR3 regions of human TCRbeta chains were subjected to immunosequencing. Regarding the original processing steps: Repertoire TCRs were matched against a reference library of SARS-CoV-2-specific TCRs generated with the MIRA antigen-specificity platform. Breadth meant the fraction of unique TCRs that were SARS-CoV-2-associated, whereas depth meant the fraction of total T cells that were SARS-CoV-2-associated. Using the MIRA data, every spike-specific TCR was mapped to the spike region that the TCR reacted to and assigned to either a CD4 or a CD8 class. Log10-transformed breadth and depth values were compared by one-way ANOVA with Sidak's multiple comparisons tests. TCRdb carries this immuneACCESS record with in-frame sequences only. Its versions omit some clonotypes, under half of them owing to an unresolved V gene in the studies checked, with the rest unexplained. The V and J calls and clone size were taken over from that table, and D and trimming were inferred from the DNA. The sample records 90,000 to 150,000 clones, about nine tenths of which are singletons. The ten largest clonotypes hold under 9% of the sample.

The clonotype originates from an adult who received the AZD1222 COVID-19 vaccine. In this chain, TRBV5-4 is recombined with TRBJ2-7; TRBD2 matches 9 bases in the middle. The specimen comprised peripheral blood, sampled 28 days after the second AZD1222 dose. The DNA is TGTGCCAGCAGCTTGGAAACTAGCGGGCTAACCTACGAGCAGTACTTC. The translation is CASSLETSGLTYEQYF. The variable domain in full, with residues beyond the CDR3 obtained from the reference TRBV5-4 and TRBJ2-7 genes, is ETGVTQSPTHLIKTRGQQVTLRCSSQSGHNTVSWYQQALGQGPQFIFQYYREEENGRGNFPPRFSGLQFPNYSSELNVNALELDDSALYLCASSLETSGLTYEQYFGPGTRLTVT.